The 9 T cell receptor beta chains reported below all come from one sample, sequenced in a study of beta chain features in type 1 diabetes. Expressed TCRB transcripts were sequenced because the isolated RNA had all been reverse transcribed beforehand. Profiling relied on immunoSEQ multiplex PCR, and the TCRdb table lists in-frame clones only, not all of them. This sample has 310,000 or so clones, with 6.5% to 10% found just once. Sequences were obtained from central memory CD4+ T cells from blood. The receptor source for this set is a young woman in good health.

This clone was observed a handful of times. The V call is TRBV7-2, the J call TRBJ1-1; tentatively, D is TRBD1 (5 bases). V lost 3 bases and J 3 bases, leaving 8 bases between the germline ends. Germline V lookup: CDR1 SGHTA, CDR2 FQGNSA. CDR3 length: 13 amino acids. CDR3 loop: CASSLDTYTEAFF. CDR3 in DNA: TGTGCCAGCAGCTTGGACACATACACTGAAGCTTTCTTT.

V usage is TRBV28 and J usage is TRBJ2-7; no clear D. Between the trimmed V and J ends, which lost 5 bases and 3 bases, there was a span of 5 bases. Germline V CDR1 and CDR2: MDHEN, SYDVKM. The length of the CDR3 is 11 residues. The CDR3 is CASSINYEQYF. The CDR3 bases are TGTGCCAGCAGTATAAACTACGAGCAGTACTTC.

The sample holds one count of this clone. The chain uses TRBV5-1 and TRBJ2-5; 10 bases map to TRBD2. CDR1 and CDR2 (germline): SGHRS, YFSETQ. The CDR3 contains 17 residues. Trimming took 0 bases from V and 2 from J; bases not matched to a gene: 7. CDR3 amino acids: CASSLEPGTSVQETQYF. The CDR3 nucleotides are TGCGCCAGCAGCTTGGAACCCGGGACTAGCGTTCAAGAGACCCAGTACTTC.

This CDR3 is CASSLSPKAGGTDTQYF. The CDR3 DNA reads TGCGCCAGCAGCTTGAGCCCTAAAGCGGGGGGCACAGATACGCAGTATTTT. This chain joins TRBV5-1 and TRBJ2-3, with TRBD2 matching 8 bases. CDR3 size: 17 residues. J gave up 1 base and V 1 base, and 8 bases lay outside the gene matches. CDR1 and CDR2 from the germline V gene are SGHRS and YFSETQ.

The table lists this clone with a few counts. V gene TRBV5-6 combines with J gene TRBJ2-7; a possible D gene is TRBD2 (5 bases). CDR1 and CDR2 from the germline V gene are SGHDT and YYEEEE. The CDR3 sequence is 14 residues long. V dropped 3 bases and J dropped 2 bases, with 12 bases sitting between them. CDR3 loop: CASSSKSGTYEQYF. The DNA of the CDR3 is TGTGCCAGCAGCTCGAAGAGCGGAACCTACGAGCAGTACTTC.

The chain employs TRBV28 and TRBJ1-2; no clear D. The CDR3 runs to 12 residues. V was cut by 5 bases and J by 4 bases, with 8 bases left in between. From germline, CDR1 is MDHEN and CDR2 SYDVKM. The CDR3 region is CASSLEIYGYTF. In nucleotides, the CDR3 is TGTGCCAGCAGTCTCGAGATCTATGGCTACACCTTC.

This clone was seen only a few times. CDR3 nucleotide sequence: TGTGCCAGCAGCTTAGGGACTAGCGAGGTTTCCGAGCAGTACTTC. It codes for CASSLGTSEVSEQYF. This chain uses TRBV7-9 with TRBJ2-7; 9 nucleotides align to TRBD2. There are 15 residues in the CDR3. The germline CDR1 and CDR2 sequences are SEHNR and FQNEAQ (reference sequence). The J segment lost 6 bases and the V segment lost 1 base, leaving 7 bases of the junction unmatched. The entire variable domain, with the rest obtained from reference TRBV7-9 and TRBJ2-7, is as follows: DTGVSQNPRHKITKRGQNVTFRCDPISEHNRLYWYRQTLGQGPEFLTYFQNEAQLEKSRLLSDRFSAERPKGSFSTLEIQRTEQGDSAMYLCASSLGTSEVSEQYFGPGTRLTVT.

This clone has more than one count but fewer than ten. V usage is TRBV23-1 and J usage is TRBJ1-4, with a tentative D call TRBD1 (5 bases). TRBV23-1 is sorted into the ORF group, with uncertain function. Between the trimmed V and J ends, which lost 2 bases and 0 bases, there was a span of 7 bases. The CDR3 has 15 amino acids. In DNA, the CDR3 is TGCGCCAGCAGTCAAACAGGAGCAACTAATGAAAAACTGTTTTTT. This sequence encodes CASSQTGATNEKLFF.

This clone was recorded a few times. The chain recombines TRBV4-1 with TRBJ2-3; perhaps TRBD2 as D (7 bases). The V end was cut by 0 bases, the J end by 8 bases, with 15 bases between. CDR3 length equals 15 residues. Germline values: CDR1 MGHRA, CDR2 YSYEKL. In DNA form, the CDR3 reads TGCGCCAGCAGCCAAGAGGGAGGGGGATCCGGTACGCAGTATTTT. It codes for CASSQEGGGSGTQYF.